This passage covers 9 T cell receptor beta chains from one sample sequenced in a study of graft-versus-host responses after intestinal transplantation. Data came from immunoSEQ multiplex PCR; TCRdb stores just in-frame clones and leaves some out. The table has under 90,000 clones, nearly 90% seen once. Antigens for these TCRs are unknown. This specimen consisted of unstimulated CD8+ T cells sorted from spleen or lymph node cells, obtained before transplant. All receptors derive from a human donor who was the organ donor for an intestinal transplant.

The sample holds one count of this clone. The chain links TRBV7-6 to TRBJ2-4; 7 nucleotides line up with TRBD1. J was trimmed by 7 bases and V by 1 base; bases with no gene match: 4. Germline V CDR1 and CDR2: SGHVS, FNYEAQ. This CDR3 comprises 14 residues. CDR3 amino acids: CASSLVGTDNIQYF. CDR3 sequence (DNA): TGTGCCAGCAGCTTAGTGGGGACAGATAACATTCAGTACTTC.

This chain joins TRBV5-1 and TRBJ2-3; 11 nucleotides match TRBD2. Trimming at V came to 1 base and at J to 10 bases, leaving 14 bases not matched to a gene. Looked up from germline, CDR1 is SGHRS and CDR2 is YFSETQ. The CDR3 is made up of 17 amino acids. This chain's CDR3 is CASSLQGGLAGGDPQYF. The CDR3 DNA follows: TGCGCCAGCAGCTTGCAGGGAGGGCTAGCGGGGGGTGATCCGCAGTATTTT. Combining the CDR3 with reference TRBV5-1 and TRBJ2-3 gives the whole variable domain KAGVTQTPRYLIKTRGQQVTLSCSPISGHRSVSWYQQTPGQGLQFLFEYFSETQRNKGNFPGRFSGRQFSNSRSEMNVSTLELGDSALYLCASSLQGGLAGGDPQYFGPGTRLTVL.

The chain couples TRBV7-6 to TRBJ1-1; no firm D call. Germline CDR1 SGHVS, CDR2 FNYEAQ. The CDR3 loop spans 13 amino acids. V was cut by 3 bases and J by 10 bases, with 15 bases left in between. The CDR3 DNA follows: TGTGCCAGCAGCTTTGCCGGGAGCAGCGGAGCTTTCTTT. Its protein is CASSFAGSSGAFF.

Only a few counts were recorded for this clone. The chain carries TRBV28 and TRBJ1-5; no clear D gene. Looked up from germline, CDR1 is MDHEN and CDR2 is SYDVKM. This CDR3 region has 12 residues. The V end was cut by 4 bases, the J end by 6 bases, with 7 bases between. The CDR3: CASSSGVQPQHF. The CDR3 nucleotides read TGTGCCAGCAGTTCCGGGGTTCAGCCCCAGCATTTT.

The rearrangement links TRBV2 to TRBJ1-2, with D tentatively TRBD1 (6 bases). Germline V lookup: CDR1 SNHLY, CDR2 FYNNEI. The CDR3 covers 13 residues. V shed 11 bases and J shed 3 bases, with 16 bases lying between them. CDR3 protein: CARWAGDDYGYTF. In nucleotides, the CDR3 is TGTGCCCGGTGGGCAGGGGATGACTATGGCTACACCTTC.

V gene TRBV6-1 combines with J gene TRBJ1-6; tentatively, D is TRBD1 (6 bases). Between the trimmed V and J ends, which lost 6 bases and 3 bases, there was a span of 12 bases. The CDR3 runs 15 residues. Germline CDR1 MNHNS, CDR2 SASEGT. The CDR3 loop reads CASSPGTFYNSPLHF. The DNA for the CDR3 is TGTGCCAGCAGCCCTGGGACATTCTATAATTCACCCCTCCACTTT.

This chain connects TRBV30 to TRBJ1-4, with 9 nucleotides matching TRBD1. The CDR3 is 14 residues long. The V gene's germline CDR1 is GTSNPN and CDR2 SVGIG (reference sequence). The V segment lost 3 bases and the J segment 12 bases; nucleotides outside the gene matches: 11. The CDR3 coding sequence is TGTGCCTGGAGCGAAGGGACAGGGCGAGAAGAACTGTTTTTT. Protein sequence: CAWSEGTGREELFF. Combining the CDR3 with reference TRBV30 and TRBJ1-4 gives the whole variable domain SQTIHQWPATLVQPVGSPLSLECTVEGTSNPNLYWYRQAAGRGLQLLFYSVGIGQISSEVPQNLSASRPQDRQFILSSKKLLLSDSGFYLCAWSEGTGREELFFGSGTQLSVL.

The chain recombines TRBV18 with TRBJ1-2, with D unresolved. The V and J ends lost 2 bases and 4 bases respectively, with 20 bases between them. The CDR3 loop spans 17 amino acids. The germline V gene has CDR1 KGHSH and CDR2 LQKENI. CDR3 amino acids: CASSPVPGDKGIYGYTF. The CDR3 nucleotides read TGTGCCAGCTCACCAGTTCCCGGGGATAAAGGAATCTATGGCTACACCTTC.

This chain links TRBV5-6 with TRBJ1-2; 9 nucleotides align to TRBD1. CDR3 size: 13 residues. Germline trimming cut 4 bases from V and 4 bases from J; bases unmatched to any gene: 2. Germline lookup yields CDR1 SGHDT and CDR2 YYEEEE. CDR3 amino acids: CASSATGGYGYTF. As DNA, the CDR3 is TGTGCCAGCAGCGCGACAGGGGGCTATGGCTACACCTTC.